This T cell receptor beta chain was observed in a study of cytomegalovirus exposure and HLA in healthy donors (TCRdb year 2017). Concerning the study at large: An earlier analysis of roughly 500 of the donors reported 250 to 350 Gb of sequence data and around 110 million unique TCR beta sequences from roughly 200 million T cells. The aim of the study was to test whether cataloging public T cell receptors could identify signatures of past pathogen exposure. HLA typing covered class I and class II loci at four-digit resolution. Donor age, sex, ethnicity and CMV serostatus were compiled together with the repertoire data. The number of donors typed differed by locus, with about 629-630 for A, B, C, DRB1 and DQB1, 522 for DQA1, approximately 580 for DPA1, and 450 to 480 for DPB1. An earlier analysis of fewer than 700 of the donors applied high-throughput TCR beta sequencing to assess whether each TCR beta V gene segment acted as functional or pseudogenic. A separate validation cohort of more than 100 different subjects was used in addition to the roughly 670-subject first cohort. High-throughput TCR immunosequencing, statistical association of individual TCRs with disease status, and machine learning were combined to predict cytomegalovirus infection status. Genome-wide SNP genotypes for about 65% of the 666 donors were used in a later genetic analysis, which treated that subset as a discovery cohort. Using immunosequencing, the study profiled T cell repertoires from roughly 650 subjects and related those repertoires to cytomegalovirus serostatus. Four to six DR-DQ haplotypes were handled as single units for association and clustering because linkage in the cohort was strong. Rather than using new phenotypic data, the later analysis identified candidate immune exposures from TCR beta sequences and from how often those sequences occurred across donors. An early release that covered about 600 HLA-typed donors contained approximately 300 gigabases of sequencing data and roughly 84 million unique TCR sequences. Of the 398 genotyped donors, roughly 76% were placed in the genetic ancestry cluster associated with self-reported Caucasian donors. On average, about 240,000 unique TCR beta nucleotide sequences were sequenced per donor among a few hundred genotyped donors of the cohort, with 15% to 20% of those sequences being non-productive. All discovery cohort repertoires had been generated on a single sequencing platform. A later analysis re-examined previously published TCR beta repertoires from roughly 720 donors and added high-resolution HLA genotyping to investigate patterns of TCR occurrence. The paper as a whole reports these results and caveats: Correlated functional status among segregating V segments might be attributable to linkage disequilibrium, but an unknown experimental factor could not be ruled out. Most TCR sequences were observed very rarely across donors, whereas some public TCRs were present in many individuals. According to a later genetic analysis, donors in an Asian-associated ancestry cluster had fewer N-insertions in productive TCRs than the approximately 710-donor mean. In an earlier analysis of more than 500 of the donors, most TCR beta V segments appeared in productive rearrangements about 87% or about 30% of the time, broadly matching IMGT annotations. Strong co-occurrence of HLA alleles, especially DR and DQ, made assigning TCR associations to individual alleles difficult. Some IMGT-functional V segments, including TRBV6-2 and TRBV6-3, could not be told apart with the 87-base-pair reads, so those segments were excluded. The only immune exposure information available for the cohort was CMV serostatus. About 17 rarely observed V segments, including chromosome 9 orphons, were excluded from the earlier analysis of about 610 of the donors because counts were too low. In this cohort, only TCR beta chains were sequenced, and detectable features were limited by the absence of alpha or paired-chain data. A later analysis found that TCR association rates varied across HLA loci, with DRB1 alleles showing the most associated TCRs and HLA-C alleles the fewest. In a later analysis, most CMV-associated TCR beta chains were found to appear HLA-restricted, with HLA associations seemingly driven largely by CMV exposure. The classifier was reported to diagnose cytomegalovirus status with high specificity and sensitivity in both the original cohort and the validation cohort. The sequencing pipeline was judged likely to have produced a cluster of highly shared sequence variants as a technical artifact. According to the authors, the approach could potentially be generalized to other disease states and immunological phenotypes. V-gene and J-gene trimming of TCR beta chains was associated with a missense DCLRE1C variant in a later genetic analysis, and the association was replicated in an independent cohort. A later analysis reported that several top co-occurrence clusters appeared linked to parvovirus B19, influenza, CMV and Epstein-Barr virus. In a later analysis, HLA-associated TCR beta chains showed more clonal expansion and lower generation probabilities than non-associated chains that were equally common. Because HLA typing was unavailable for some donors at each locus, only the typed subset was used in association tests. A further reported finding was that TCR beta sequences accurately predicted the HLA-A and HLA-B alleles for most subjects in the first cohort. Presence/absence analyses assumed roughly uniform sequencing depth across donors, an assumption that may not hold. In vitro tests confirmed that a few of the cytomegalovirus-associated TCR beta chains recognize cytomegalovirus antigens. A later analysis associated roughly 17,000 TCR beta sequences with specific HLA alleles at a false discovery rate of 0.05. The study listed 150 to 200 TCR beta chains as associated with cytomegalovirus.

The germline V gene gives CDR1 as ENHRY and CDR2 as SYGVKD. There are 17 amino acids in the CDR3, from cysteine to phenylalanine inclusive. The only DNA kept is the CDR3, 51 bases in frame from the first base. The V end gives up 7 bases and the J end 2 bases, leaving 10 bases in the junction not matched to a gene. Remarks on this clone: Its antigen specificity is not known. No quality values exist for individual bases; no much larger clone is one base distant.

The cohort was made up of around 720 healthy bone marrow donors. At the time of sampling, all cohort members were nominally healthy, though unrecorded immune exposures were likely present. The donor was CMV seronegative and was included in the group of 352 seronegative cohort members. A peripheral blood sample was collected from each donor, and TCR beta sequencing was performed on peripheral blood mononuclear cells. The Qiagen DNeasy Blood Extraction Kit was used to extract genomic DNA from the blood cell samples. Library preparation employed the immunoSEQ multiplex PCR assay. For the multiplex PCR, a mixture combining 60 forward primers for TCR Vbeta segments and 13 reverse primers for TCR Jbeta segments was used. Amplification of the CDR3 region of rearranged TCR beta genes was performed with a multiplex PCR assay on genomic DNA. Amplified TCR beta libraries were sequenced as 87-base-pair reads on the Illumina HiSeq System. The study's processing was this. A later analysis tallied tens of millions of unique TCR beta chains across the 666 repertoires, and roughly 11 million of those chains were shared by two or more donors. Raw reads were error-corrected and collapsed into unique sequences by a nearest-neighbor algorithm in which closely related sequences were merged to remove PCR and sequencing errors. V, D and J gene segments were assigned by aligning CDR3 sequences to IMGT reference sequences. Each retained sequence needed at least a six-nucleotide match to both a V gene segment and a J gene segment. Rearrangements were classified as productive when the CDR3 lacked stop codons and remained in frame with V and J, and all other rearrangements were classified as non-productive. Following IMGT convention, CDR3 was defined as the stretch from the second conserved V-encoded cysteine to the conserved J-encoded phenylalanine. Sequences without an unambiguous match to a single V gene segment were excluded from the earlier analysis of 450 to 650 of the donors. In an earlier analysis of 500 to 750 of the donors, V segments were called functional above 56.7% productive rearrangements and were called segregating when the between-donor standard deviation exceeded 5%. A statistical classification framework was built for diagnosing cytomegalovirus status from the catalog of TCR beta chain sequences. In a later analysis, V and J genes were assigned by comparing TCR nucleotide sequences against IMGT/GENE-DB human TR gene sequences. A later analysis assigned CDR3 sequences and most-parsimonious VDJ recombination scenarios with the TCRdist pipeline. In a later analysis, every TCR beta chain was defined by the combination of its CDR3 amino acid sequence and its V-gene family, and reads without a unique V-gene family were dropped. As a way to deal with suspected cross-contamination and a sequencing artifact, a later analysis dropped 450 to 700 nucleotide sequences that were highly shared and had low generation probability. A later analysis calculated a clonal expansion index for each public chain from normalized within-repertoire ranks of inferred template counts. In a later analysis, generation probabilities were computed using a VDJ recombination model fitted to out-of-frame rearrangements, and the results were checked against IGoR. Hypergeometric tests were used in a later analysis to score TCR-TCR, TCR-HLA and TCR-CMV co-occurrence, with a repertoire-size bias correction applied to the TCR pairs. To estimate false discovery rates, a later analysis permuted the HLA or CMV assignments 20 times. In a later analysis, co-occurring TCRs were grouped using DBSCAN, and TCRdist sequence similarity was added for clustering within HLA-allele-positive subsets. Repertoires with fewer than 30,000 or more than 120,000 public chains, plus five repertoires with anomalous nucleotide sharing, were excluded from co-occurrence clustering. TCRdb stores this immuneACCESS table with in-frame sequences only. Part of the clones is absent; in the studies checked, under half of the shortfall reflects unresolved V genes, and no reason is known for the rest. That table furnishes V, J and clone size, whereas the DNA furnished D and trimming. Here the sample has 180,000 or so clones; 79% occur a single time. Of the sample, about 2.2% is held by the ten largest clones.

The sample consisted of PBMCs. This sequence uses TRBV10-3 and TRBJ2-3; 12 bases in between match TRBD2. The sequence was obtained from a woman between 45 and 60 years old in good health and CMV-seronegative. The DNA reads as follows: TGTGCCATCAAGACTAGCGGGGGAACAGTCTTCACAGATACGCAGTATTTT. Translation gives CAIKTSGGTVFTDTQYF.